This T cell receptor beta chain was sequenced in a study of blood T cell repertoires in COVID-19 (dated by TCRdb to 2018 to 2021). Turning to the overall study: Samples from collaborators originated in the United States, Italy and Spain and spanned both the acute and convalescent phases of COVID-19. The material from the prospective study consisted of cDNA or gDNA derived from T cells, B-cell-depleted T cells, or PBMCs. Deeply sampled blood TCRbeta repertoires from subjects exposed to, actively infected with, or recovered from COVID-19 were included in the dataset. The repertoires were made available in a free public database intended to serve as a resource for research on the immune response to SARS-CoV-2. The samples were drawn from the first 160 participants of the ongoing ImmuneRACE study and from under 1,500 subjects provided by 6 global collaborators. The sample metadata nearly always contained a de-identified subject ID, COVID-19 status, age in years and sex. Where available, HLA class I and class II types were obtained from metadata supplied by the sample provider rather than from assay-based typing.

As to this clone: Its antigen remains unidentified. One base away there is no much larger clone; base qualities are not given.

In the prospective study, participants were about 18 to 95 years old, resided in about two dozen geographic areas of the United States, and were enrolled through a virtual design. In the prospective study, cohorts were assigned on the basis of participant-reported clinical history obtained from a screening survey and a study questionnaire. A participant counted as exposed if, within 2 weeks of entering the study, that participant had been in contact with someone who had a PCR-confirmed or clinician-diagnosed COVID-19 case. In the prospective study, mobile phlebotomists collected whole blood, serum and a nasopharyngeal or oropharyngeal swab from each participant. Over an approximately 2-month period, participants in the prospective study had the option of providing additional blood draws and questionnaires. Before DNA extraction, blood samples from the prospective study were shipped at room temperature or frozen.

The immunoSEQ Assay, a bias-controlled multiplex PCR, was used to amplify TCRbeta CDR3 regions from genomic DNA. As for how the authors treated the data: Nucleated cell counts per sample were estimated from amplification of reference gene primers within the assay. To quantify the absolute abundance of each unique TCRbeta CDR3 rearrangement, sequence reads were collapsed and filtered. For each sample, productive Simpson clonality was calculated as the square root of Simpson's diversity index over productive rearrangements. As stored in TCRdb, this immuneACCESS dataset retains in-frame rearrangements with V and J assigned. A fraction of the clones does not appear; measured against another copy, unresolved V genes explain less than half of the discrepancy, and the remainder lacks a known reason. V, J and clone size are taken as reported in that table, and D and trimming were inferred from the DNA itself. Counted in this sample were hundreds of thousands of clones; roughly four fifths of them appeared once. Of the sample, about 5% falls within the top ten clones.

V ends up 1 base short and J 6 bases short, with an unmatched junction base count of 8. As encoded in the germline V gene (reference sequence), CDR1 is LGHDT while CDR2 is YNNKEL. The CDR3, cysteine through phenylalanine, is 15 amino acids long. Solely the CDR3 DNA is kept, with 45 bases framed from the first base. Overall results and qualifications from the work: The quantity of clinical and demographic metadata differed by source and by participant and was supplied without curation.

The clonotype comes from a man aged 35 to 55 who had been exposed to COVID-19. The specimen was PBMCs or T cells enriched from blood (not recorded which). Here the chain combines TRBV3-1 (or the pseudogene TRBV3-2) and TRBJ2-5; TRBD1 fits 7 bases in the junction. The sequenced DNA: TGTGCCAGCAGCCAAGGCCCACAGGGGTTGCAGACCCAGTACTTC. The translation is CASSQGPQGLQTQYF.